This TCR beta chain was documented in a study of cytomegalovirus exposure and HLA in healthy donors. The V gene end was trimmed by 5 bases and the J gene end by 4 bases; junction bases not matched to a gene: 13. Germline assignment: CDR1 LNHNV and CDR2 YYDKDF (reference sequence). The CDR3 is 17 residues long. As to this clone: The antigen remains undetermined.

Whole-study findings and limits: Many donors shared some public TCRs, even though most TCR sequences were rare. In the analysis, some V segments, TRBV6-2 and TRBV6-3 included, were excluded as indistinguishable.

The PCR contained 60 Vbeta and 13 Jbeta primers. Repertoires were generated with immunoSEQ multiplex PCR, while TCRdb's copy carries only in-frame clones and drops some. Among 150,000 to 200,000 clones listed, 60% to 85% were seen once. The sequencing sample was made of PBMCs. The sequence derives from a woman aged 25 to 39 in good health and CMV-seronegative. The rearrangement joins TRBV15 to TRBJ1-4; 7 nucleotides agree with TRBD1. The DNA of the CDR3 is TGTGCCACCAGCCCACGTCGAACCGGGACAGTTAATGAAAAACTGTTTTTT. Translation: CATSPRRTGTVNEKLFF. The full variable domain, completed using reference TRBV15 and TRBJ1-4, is DAMVIQNPRYQVTQFGKPVTLSCSQTLNHNVMYWYQQKSSQAPKLLFHYYDKDFNNEADTPDNFQSRRPNTSFCFLDIRSPGLGDTAMYLCATSPRRTGTVNEKLFFGSGTQLSVL.